The clone carrying this TCR beta chain was found a few times. Peripheral blood samples of 7.5 to 10 milliliters were drawn from each donor. This entry comes from a study of blood T cells in healthy people across ages. For the study at large: Capture via template switching afforded approximately one barcoded beta molecule per two T cells.

V was clipped by 4 bases and J by 3 bases, with 10 bases between them. Germline CDR1 reads SGHRS; CDR2 reads YFSETQ. The CDR3 covers 14 residues. Together with a sample-barcoded 5' primer, a J-beta primer mix was included in a second PCR lasting about 7 to 12 cycles. TCRdb reprocessed the 5' RACE reads via MiXCR and lists one record per CDR3 protein. The table records some 850,000 distinct CDR3 sequences, about 26% of them present only once. This same sample was also taken into another study, of T cells of mothers and their children. That investigation notes: Overlap measured in related mother-child pairs was slightly, non-significantly higher than in unrelated pairs.

The sequenced sample was blood. The clonotype comes from a boy aged 5-17 years in good health. V is TRBV5-1 and J is TRBJ1-4, with D perhaps matching TRBD1 (6 bases). The CDR3 is CASSADSSNEKLFF. The CDR3 DNA is TGCGCCAGCAGCGCGGACAGTTCTAATGAAAAACTGTTTTTT.